One and the same sample provided the 5 T cell receptor beta chains below, sequenced in a study of blood T cell repertoires in COVID-19 (dated by TCRdb to about 2020). Library preparation was by the immunoSEQ multiplex PCR assay. TCRdb stores this immuneACCESS table with in-frame sequences only. Part of the clones is absent; in the studies checked, under half of the shortfall reflects unresolved V genes, and no reason is known for the rest. For this sample the table gives 350,000 to 450,000 clones, of which roughly nine tenths were detected only once. Around 1.7% of the sample is in the top ten clones. Sequenced sample: PBMCs or T cells enriched from blood (not recorded which). These TCRs come from a woman aged 25-40 years who had recovered from COVID-19.

The CDR3 bases are TGTGCCAGCAGTGAAGCAGGACAGGGATCCTACAATGAGCAGTTCTTC. Translation: CASSEAGQGSYNEQFF. The V gene is TRBV6-1, the J gene TRBJ2-1; 8 nucleotides agree with TRBD1. CDR3 length equals 16 residues. V lost 0 bases and J lost 1; bases outside the gene matches: 2. The V gene's germline CDR1 is MNHNS and CDR2 SASEGT.

This chain joins TRBV7-2 and TRBJ1-5, with D perhaps TRBD1 (6 bases). Germline CDR1 and CDR2: SGHTA and FQGNSA. V gave up 5 bases and J gave up 3 bases, with 14 bases separating them. There are 15 residues in the CDR3. The CDR3 loop is CASSTGHASNQPQHF. In DNA, the CDR3 is TGTGCCAGCAGCACGGGACATGCATCCAATCAGCCCCAGCATTTT. Full variable domain (outside the CDR3, taken from reference TRBV7-2 and TRBJ1-5): GAGVSQSPSNKVTEKGKDVELRCDPISGHTALYWYRQSLGQGLEFLIYFQGNSAPDKSGLPSDRFSAERTGGSVSTLTIQRTQQEDSAVYLCASSTGHASNQPQHFGDGTRLSIL.

The chain joins TRBV7-2 to TRBJ1-2, with D perhaps TRBD1 (5 bases). This CDR3 has 15 residues. V lost 1 base, J lost 1 base, and 10 bases lay in between. Germline loops: CDR1 SGHTA, CDR2 FQGNSA. The CDR3 nucleotides are TGTGCCAGCAGCTTAGTCCCGCAGGGTAACTATGGCTACACCTTC. Encoded protein: CASSLVPQGNYGYTF. The full variable domain, with the rest looked up from reference TRBV7-2 and TRBJ1-2, is GAGVSQSPSNKVTEKGKDVELRCDPISGHTALYWYRQSLGQGLEFLIYFQGNSAPDKSGLPSDRFSAERTGGSVSTLTIQRTQQEDSAVYLCASSLVPQGNYGYTFGSGTRLTVV.

The chain has TRBV30 and TRBJ1-5; TRBD1 matches at 7 bases. The germline V gene encodes CDR1 GTSNPN and CDR2 SVGIG (reference sequence). Unmatched junction bases numbered 7, after V lost 2 bases and J lost 0 bases. CDR3 length equals 16 residues. CDR3 region: CAWSSPGQYSNQPQHF. CDR3 in DNA: TGTGCCTGGAGTTCCCCGGGACAGTATAGCAATCAGCCCCAGCATTTT.

The genes are TRBV19 and TRBJ1-1; weak D call: TRBD1 (5 bases). V was shortened by 1 base and J by 4 bases, with 13 bases between the two germline ends. Germline loops: CDR1 LNHDA, CDR2 SQIVND (reference sequence). The CDR3 has 15 amino acids. The chain's CDR3 is CASSIGGRLGTEAFF. CDR3 bases: TGTGCCAGTAGTATAGGGGGCAGGTTGGGCACTGAAGCTTTCTTT.